A selection of T cell receptor beta chains follows, all from one sample in a study of early T cells in non-severe SARS-CoV-2 infection. TCRdb re-analysed the 5' RACE reads in MiXCR, keeping a single row per CDR3 protein. The table shows fewer than 35,000 distinct CDR3 sequences, with around 5.1% occurring only once. The specimen was whole blood. The origin of the receptors is an adult who was a healthcare worker with PCR-confirmed SARS-CoV-2 infection or an uninfected control (not recorded which). Each CDR3 is given with its conserved first and last residue. D genes are given only for firm matches. Clone size is shown for a subset of rows, as once, few, many or a class of expanded clone.

d_gene: .
v_gene: TRBV25-1
j_gene: TRBJ1-2
len: 14
abundance: many
CDR3aa: CASSEAGLNYGYTF
CDR3nt: TGTGCCAGCAGTGAGGCAGGACTTAACTATGGCTACACCTTC

d_gene: .
v_gene: TRBV20-1
j_gene: TRBJ2-3
len: 17
abundance: few
CDR3aa: CSARGTTRAPSTDTQYF
CDR3nt: TGCAGTGCTAGAGGTACCACCCGGGCGCCTAGCACAGATACGCAGTATTTT

d_gene: TRBD1
v_gene: TRBV2
j_gene: TRBJ1-4
len: 15
abundance: many
CDR3aa: CASRARQGAREKLFF
CDR3nt: TGTGCCAGCAGGGCCAGACAGGGGGCGAGAGAAAAACTGTTTTTT

d_gene: .
v_gene: TRBV19
j_gene: TRBJ1-2
len: 15
abundance: many
CDR3aa: CASSAAGEANYGYTF
CDR3nt: TGTGCCAGTAGTGCCGCAGGGGAAGCTAACTATGGCTACACCTTC

d_gene: .
v_gene: TRBV12-3/TRBV12-4
j_gene: TRBJ1-3
len: 14
abundance: many
CDR3aa: CASSLAGAGNTIYF
CDR3nt: TGTGCCAGCAGTTTAGCGGGAGCTGGAAACACCATATATTTT

d_gene: .
v_gene: TRBV5-4
j_gene: TRBJ2-5
len: 15
abundance: .
CDR3aa: CASSLVQEIKETQYF
CDR3nt: TGTGCCAGCAGCTTGGTCCAGGAGATTAAAGAGACCCAGTACTTC

d_gene: .
v_gene: TRBV7-9
j_gene: TRBJ1-6
len: 16
abundance: .
CDR3aa: CASSLVYGGEDSPLHF
CDR3nt: TGTGCCAGCAGCTTAGTATACGGAGGGGAGGACTCACCCCTCCACTTT

d_gene: TRBD2
v_gene: TRBV30
j_gene: TRBJ2-7
len: 13
abundance: many
CDR3aa: CAWSGLAGGEQYF
CDR3nt: TGTGCCTGGAGTGGACTAGCGGGCGGCGAGCAGTACTTC

d_gene: TRBD2
v_gene: TRBV7-2
j_gene: TRBJ2-3
len: 16
abundance: many
CDR3aa: CASSLGLAGGADTQYF
CDR3nt: TGTGCCAGCAGCTTAGGTCTAGCGGGGGGGGCAGATACGCAGTATTTT

d_gene: .
v_gene: TRBV6-4
j_gene: TRBJ2-1
len: 15
abundance: many
CDR3aa: CASSDDASSYNEQFF
CDR3nt: TGTGCCAGCAGTGACGACGCGTCCTCCTACAATGAGCAGTTCTTC

d_gene: .
v_gene: TRBV4-2
j_gene: TRBJ1-1
len: 13
abundance: many
CDR3aa: CASSQVMAGRAFF
CDR3nt: TGTGCCAGCAGCCAAGTTATGGCCGGGCGGGCTTTCTTT

d_gene: .
v_gene: TRBV11-2
j_gene: TRBJ2-5
len: 14
abundance: few
CDR3aa: CASSPGQTRGTQYF
CDR3nt: TGTGCCAGCAGCCCCGGACAGACTCGGGGGACCCAGTACTTC

d_gene: TRBD1
v_gene: TRBV9
j_gene: TRBJ1-5
len: 15
abundance: few
CDR3aa: CASSVDGQGGQPQHF
CDR3nt: TGTGCCAGCAGCGTAGACGGGCAGGGGGGCCAGCCCCAGCATTTT

d_gene: .
v_gene: TRBV20-1
j_gene: TRBJ2-3
len: 15
abundance: many
CDR3aa: CSARDSGHSTDTQYF
CDR3nt: TGCAGTGCTAGAGATAGCGGTCATAGCACAGATACGCAGTATTTT

d_gene: .
v_gene: TRBV24-1
j_gene: TRBJ2-1
len: 16
abundance: .
CDR3aa: CATSASEGHGAYEQFF
CDR3nt: TGTGCCACCAGTGCCTCGGAGGGGCATGGGGCCTATGAGCAGTTCTTC

d_gene: TRBD1
v_gene: TRBV7-2
j_gene: TRBJ2-5
len: 13
abundance: .
CDR3aa: CASSLGQQETQYF
CDR3nt: TGTGCCAGCAGCCTGGGACAGCAAGAGACCCAGTACTTC

d_gene: TRBD2
v_gene: TRBV24-1
j_gene: TRBJ2-3
len: 16
abundance: many
CDR3aa: CATSDSGLAGLDTQYF
CDR3nt: TGTGCCACCAGTGATTCGGGACTAGCGGGATTGGATACGCAGTATTTT

d_gene: .
v_gene: TRBV20-1
j_gene: TRBJ2-7
len: 12
abundance: many
CDR3aa: CSARDQTDEQYF
CDR3nt: TGCAGTGCTAGAGACCAGACGGACGAGCAGTACTTC

d_gene: .
v_gene: TRBV24-1
j_gene: TRBJ1-2
len: 12
abundance: .
CDR3aa: CATSTDGYGYTF
CDR3nt: TGTGCCACCAGTACGGACGGCTATGGCTACACCTTC

d_gene: .
v_gene: TRBV20-1
j_gene: TRBJ2-7
len: 15
abundance: many
CDR3aa: CSARDRQSWSYEQYF
CDR3nt: TGCAGTGCTAGAGATCGACAGTCTTGGTCCTACGAGCAGTACTTC

d_gene: .
v_gene: TRBV9
j_gene: TRBJ2-3
len: 12
abundance: many
CDR3aa: CASSVDRNTQYF
CDR3nt: TGTGCCAGCAGCGTCGATAGAAATACGCAGTATTTT

d_gene: TRBD2
v_gene: TRBV18
j_gene: TRBJ2-1
len: 13
abundance: many
CDR3aa: CASSPGLAPEQFF
CDR3nt: TGTGCCAGCTCACCCGGACTAGCGCCTGAGCAGTTCTTC

d_gene: .
v_gene: TRBV5-1
j_gene: TRBJ1-1
len: 14
abundance: many
CDR3aa: CASSTLDTITEAFF
CDR3nt: TGCGCCAGCAGCACCTTAGACACGATCACTGAAGCTTTCTTT

d_gene: .
v_gene: TRBV15
j_gene: TRBJ1-1
len: 12
abundance: .
CDR3aa: CATSHFYTEAFF
CDR3nt: TGTGCCACCAGCCACTTCTACACTGAAGCTTTCTTT

d_gene: .
v_gene: TRBV2
j_gene: TRBJ1-5
len: 15
abundance: .
CDR3aa: CASSEGRHSNQPQHF
CDR3nt: TGTGCCAGCAGTGAAGGACGGCATAGCAATCAGCCCCAGCATTTT

d_gene: .
v_gene: TRBV20-1
j_gene: TRBJ1-2
len: 13
abundance: many
CDR3aa: CSARTGINYGYTF
CDR3nt: TGCAGTGCCCGGACGGGGATTAACTATGGCTACACCTTC

d_gene: .
v_gene: TRBV5-1
j_gene: TRBJ2-7
len: 14
abundance: .
CDR3aa: CASSLEGRRDEQYF
CDR3nt: TGCGCCAGCAGCTTGGAGGGCCGTCGTGACGAGCAGTACTTC

d_gene: .
v_gene: TRBV12-3/TRBV12-4
j_gene: TRBJ1-4
len: 15
abundance: many
CDR3aa: CASSSTRATNEKLFF
CDR3nt: TGTGCCAGCAGTTCTACCCGAGCAACTAATGAAAAACTGTTTTTT

d_gene: TRBD2
v_gene: TRBV12-3/TRBV12-4
j_gene: TRBJ2-1
len: 16
abundance: many
CDR3aa: CASSRGLAGSYNEQFF
CDR3nt: TGTGCCAGCAGTAGGGGACTAGCGGGATCCTACAATGAGCAGTTCTTC

d_gene: .
v_gene: TRBV14
j_gene: TRBJ1-6
len: 14
abundance: many
CDR3aa: CASSQEPRGSPLHF
CDR3nt: TGTGCCAGCAGCCAAGAACCCCGGGGATCACCCCTCCACTTT

d_gene: TRBD2
v_gene: TRBV7-2
j_gene: TRBJ2-1
len: 14
abundance: many
CDR3aa: CASSALAGYNEQFF
CDR3nt: TGTGCCAGCAGCGCACTAGCGGGGTACAATGAGCAGTTCTTC

d_gene: TRBD1
v_gene: TRBV24-1
j_gene: TRBJ2-5
len: 13
abundance: many
CDR3aa: CATSEGGWETQYF
CDR3nt: TGTGCCACCAGTGAAGGGGGCTGGGAGACCCAGTACTTC

d_gene: .
v_gene: TRBV7-9
j_gene: TRBJ2-2
len: 13
abundance: few
CDR3aa: CASSLPGAGELFF
CDR3nt: TGTGCCAGCAGCTTACCCGGGGCCGGGGAGCTGTTTTTT

d_gene: .
v_gene: TRBV5-5
j_gene: TRBJ2-2
len: 16
abundance: many
CDR3aa: CASSLIWSANTGELFF
CDR3nt: TGTGCCAGCAGCCTGATTTGGTCTGCGAACACCGGGGAGCTGTTTTTT

d_gene: .
v_gene: TRBV6-2/TRBV6-3
j_gene: TRBJ1-2
len: 13
abundance: .
CDR3aa: CASNPGPVYGYTF
CDR3nt: TGTGCCAGCAATCCCGGACCCGTTTATGGCTACACCTTC

d_gene: TRBD2
v_gene: TRBV3-1
j_gene: TRBJ2-7
len: 14
abundance: many
CDR3aa: CASSILAGDYEQYF
CDR3nt: TGTGCCAGCAGCATACTAGCGGGGGACTACGAGCAGTACTTC

d_gene: TRBD1
v_gene: TRBV7-2
j_gene: TRBJ1-4
len: 16
abundance: .
CDR3aa: CASSPGRGTGSEKLFF
CDR3nt: TGTGCCAGCAGCCCAGGTCGCGGGACAGGGTCTGAAAAACTGTTTTTT

d_gene: .
v_gene: TRBV20-1
j_gene: TRBJ1-6
len: 17
abundance: many
CDR3aa: CSATMEGPSSYNSPLHF
CDR3nt: TGCAGTGCTACGATGGAGGGACCAAGCTCCTATAATTCACCCCTCCACTTT

d_gene: .
v_gene: TRBV11-2
j_gene: TRBJ1-1
len: 13
abundance: many
CDR3aa: CASSLERAGGAFF
CDR3nt: TGTGCCAGCAGCTTGGAGAGGGCAGGAGGAGCTTTCTTT

d_gene: .
v_gene: TRBV5-8
j_gene: TRBJ1-5
len: 15
abundance: many
CDR3aa: CASSLRTLNNQPQHF
CDR3nt: TGTGCCAGCAGCTTGAGGACACTTAACAATCAGCCCCAGCATTTT

d_gene: .
v_gene: TRBV30
j_gene: TRBJ2-7
len: 15
abundance: many
CDR3aa: CAWSVLGLGAYEQYF
CDR3nt: TGTGCCTGGAGTGTACTGGGACTTGGCGCCTACGAGCAGTACTTC

d_gene: TRBD2
v_gene: TRBV20-1
j_gene: TRBJ2-3
len: 18
abundance: many
CDR3aa: CSANGASGALTYTDTQYF
CDR3nt: TGCAGTGCTAATGGGGCTAGCGGGGCGTTGACCTACACAGATACGCAGTATTTT

d_gene: .
v_gene: TRBV5-5
j_gene: TRBJ2-3
len: 16
abundance: .
CDR3aa: CASSLELSGGRDTQYF
CDR3nt: TGTGCCAGCAGCTTGGAACTCTCCGGAGGGAGAGATACGCAGTATTTT

d_gene: .
v_gene: TRBV5-1
j_gene: TRBJ2-7
len: 15
abundance: many
CDR3aa: CASSLGQEISYEQYF
CDR3nt: TGCGCCAGCAGCTTGGGACAGGAAATCTCCTACGAGCAGTACTTC